Detailed here is one T cell receptor (beta chain). Its specificity is not known. The data originate from a study of cytomegalovirus exposure and HLA in healthy donors. Study-level findings and limits: V segments that were indistinguishable, TRBV6-2 and TRBV6-3 among them, were omitted from analysis. In a later analysis, TCR association rates varied by HLA locus: DRB1 most, HLA-C fewest.

The study ran its PCR with 60 Vbeta and 13 Jbeta primers. Here immunoSEQ multiplex PCR was the method, and the copy in TCRdb shows in-frame clones only, minus some. This table lists about 46,000 clones. Germline CDR1 and CDR2: SEHNR and FQNEAQ (reference sequence). V lost 4 bases and J lost 5, with 9 bases in between. This CDR3 is built from 12 residues. This receptor was identified in a woman in her 40s in good health and CMV-seronegative. The sample was PBMCs. The chain employs TRBV7-9 and TRBJ2-7; D not resolved. CDR3 residues: CASSWNEDEQYF. CDR3 nucleotide sequence: TGTGCCAGCAGCTGGAACGAGGACGAGCAGTACTTC.